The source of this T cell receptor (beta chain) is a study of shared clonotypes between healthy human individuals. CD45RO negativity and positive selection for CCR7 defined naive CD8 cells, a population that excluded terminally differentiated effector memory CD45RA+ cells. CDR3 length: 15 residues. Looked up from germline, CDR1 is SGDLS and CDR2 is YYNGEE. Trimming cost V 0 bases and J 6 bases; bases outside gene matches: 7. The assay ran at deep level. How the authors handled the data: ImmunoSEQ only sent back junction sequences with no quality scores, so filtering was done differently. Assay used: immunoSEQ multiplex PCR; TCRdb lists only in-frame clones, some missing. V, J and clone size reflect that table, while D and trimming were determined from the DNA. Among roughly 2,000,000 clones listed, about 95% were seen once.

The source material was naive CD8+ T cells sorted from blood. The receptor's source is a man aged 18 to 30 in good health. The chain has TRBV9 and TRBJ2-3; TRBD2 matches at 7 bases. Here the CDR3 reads CASSVVGGVLDTQYF. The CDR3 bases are TGTGCCAGCAGCGTAGTTGGGGGGGTACTCGATACGCAGTATTTT.